This entry lists 29 T cell receptor beta chains sequenced from one sample in a study of high-grade serous ovarian cancer treatment subgroups. Tumor samples were obtained before definitive surgery or chemotherapy. Using immunoSEQ multiplex PCR, the repertoire was profiled, and TCRdb retains in-frame clones only, with some absent. The sample lists approximately 5,700 clones, around 75% seen once, with roughly 5.7% in the top ten. The source material was tumor tissue. The receptors stem from a human patient with high-grade serous ovarian cancer.

The chain joins TRBV18 to TRBJ1-1; D remains ambiguous. Trimming left V 3 bases short and J 1 base short, with 6 bases between. CDR1 KGHSH and CDR2 LQKENI come from the germline V gene. There are 13 residues in the CDR3. Here the CDR3 DNA reads TGTGCCAGCTCACCGGGATGGAACACTGAAGCTTTCTTT. Amino acid sequence: CASSPGWNTEAFF.

This clone was seen a handful of times. V usage is TRBV9 and J usage is TRBJ1-6; 7 nucleotides match TRBD1. The length of the CDR3 is 15 residues. V lost 0 bases to trimming and J lost 6 bases; unmatched junction nucleotides: 3. From germline, CDR1 is SGDLS and CDR2 YYNGEE. The CDR3 nucleotides read TGTGCCAGCAGCGTAGACGACAGGGCTAATTCACCCCTCCACTTT. The encoded protein is CASSVDDRANSPLHF.

This clone was recorded a few times. This chain joins TRBV27 and TRBJ1-5, with a tentative D call TRBD1 (6 bases). Trimming pared 2 bases from V and 2 bases from J, leaving 13 bases between. CDR3 length equals 16 residues. The germline V gene encodes CDR1 MNHEY and CDR2 SMNVEV (reference sequence). CDR3 nucleotides: TGTGCCAGCAGTTTAATGGGGGGCGTTGGCAATCAGCCCCAGCATTTT. Translating it yields CASSLMGGVGNQPQHF.

The CDR3 nucleotides are TGTGCCAGCAGCGCCGGCGGTATGGGAGGCCGGGTGGAACTGTTTTTT. It specifies CASSAGGMGGRVELFF. The chain couples TRBV5-4 to TRBJ1-4; D gene uncertain. This CDR3 comprises 16 residues. CDR1 SGHNT and CDR2 YYREEE come from the germline V gene (reference sequence). Trimming removed 4 bases at V and 12 bases at J, with 25 bases between.

This clone was detected only a few times. J is TRBJ2-7 and V is TRBV4-3, with a weak D call TRBD1 (5 bases). In germline, CDR1 is LGHNA, CDR2 YSLEER. The CDR3 length is 15 residues. V shed 0 bases and J shed 5 bases, with 14 bases lying between them. The CDR3 loop reads CASSQDKVFRDEQYF. The CDR3, as DNA: TGCGCCAGCAGCCAAGATAAGGTATTCAGGGACGAGCAGTACTTC.

The chain joins TRBV9 to TRBJ1-6; the match to TRBD1 covers 8 bases. Germline V gene sequence: CDR1 SGDLS, CDR2 YYNGEE. Trimming removed 3 bases from V and 0 bases from J; junction bases left unmatched: 2. The CDR3 covers 16 residues. The CDR3 nucleotides are TGTGCCAGCAGCGGCGGACAGGGCTCCTATAATTCACCCCTCCACTTT. Encoded protein: CASSGGQGSYNSPLHF.

V gene TRBV21-1 combines with J gene TRBJ1-3; the tabulated D call, TRBD1, remains unverified against the DNA. TRBV21-1 is a pseudogene. CDR3 length: 17 amino acids. The CDR3 DNA reads as TGTGCCAGCAGCAAAGTGCGTGGGACAGATCCTGGAAACACCATATATTTT. It translates to CASSKVRGTDPGNTIYF.

J is TRBJ1-2 and V is TRBV5-1; possible D gene TRBD1, 5 bases. The V and J ends lost 0 bases and 8 bases respectively, with 17 bases between them. The V gene's germline CDR1 is SGHRS and CDR2 YFSETQ. This CDR3 comprises 15 residues. The CDR3 nucleotides are TGCGCCAGCAGCTTGGAGGCAGGGAGGGACGCCGGCTACACCTTC. Translated, it gives CASSLEAGRDAGYTF.

J is TRBJ1-2 and V is TRBV5-4; 7 bases align to TRBD1. This CDR3 has 13 amino acids. The J segment lost 5 bases and the V segment lost 0 bases, leaving 1 base of the junction unmatched. Germline CDR1 reads SGHNT; CDR2 reads YYREEE (reference sequence). CDR3 in amino acids: CASSLAQGYGYTF. The CDR3 DNA follows: TGTGCCAGCAGCTTGGCACAGGGGTATGGCTACACCTTC.

CDR3 loop: CATSRGGQDFLQFF. In DNA form, the CDR3 reads TGTGCCACCAGCAGAGGGGGACAGGACTTTTTGCAGTTCTTC. The rearrangement joins TRBV15 to TRBJ2-1; TRBD1 matches at 8 bases. The germline V gene has CDR1 LNHNV and CDR2 YYDKDF (reference sequence). The CDR3 totals 14 residues. The trim removed 1 base at V and 12 bases at J, leaving 8 bases unmatched.

The genes are TRBV19 and TRBJ1-5; D possibly corresponds to TRBD1 (6 bases). Germline V lookup: CDR1 LNHDA, CDR2 SQIVND (reference sequence). V gave up 11 bases and J gave up 4 bases, with 15 bases separating them. This CDR3 is built from 13 residues. CDR3 bases: TGTGCCTCCACAGGGTCACTGAATCAGCCCCAGCATTTT. Its protein is CASTGSLNQPQHF.

The chain links TRBV2 to TRBJ1-2; no reliable D call. Germline CDR1 SNHLY, CDR2 FYNNEI. Between the trimmed V and J ends, which lost 6 bases and 10 bases, there was a span of 12 bases. The CDR3 loop spans 11 amino acids. CDR3 loop: CASRSSEAYTF. CDR3 nucleotides: TGTGCCAGCAGATCATCCGAAGCCTACACCTTC.

V gene TRBV19 combines with J gene TRBJ1-1; the D is unclear. There are 15 residues in the CDR3. Germline-derived CDR1 and CDR2 are LNHDA and SQIVND (reference sequence). Trimming removed 3 bases from V and 5 bases from J, with 16 bases in between. As DNA, the CDR3 is TGTGCCAGTAGTATCTCGACGGGTGGTGGAACTGAAGCTTTCTTT. Its translation is CASSISTGGGTEAFF. The entire variable domain, with the rest obtained from reference TRBV19 and TRBJ1-1, is as follows: DGGITQSPKYLFRKEGQNVTLSCEQNLNHDAMYWYRQDPGQGLRLIYYSQIVNDFQKGDIAEGYSVSREKKESFPLTVTSAQKNPTAFYLCASSISTGGGTEAFFGQGTRLTVV.

This chain connects TRBV30 to TRBJ2-2, with D possibly matching TRBD1 (6 bases). Germline V lookup: CDR1 GTSNPN, CDR2 SVGIG (reference sequence). The CDR3 is 15 amino acids. Trimming pared 2 bases from V and 1 base from J, leaving 11 bases between. The CDR3 sequence: CAWSRRQVNTGELFF. The DNA for the CDR3 is TGTGCCTGGAGTCGGAGACAGGTGAACACCGGGGAGCTGTTTTTT.

This clone was seen a handful of times. The chain has TRBV30 and TRBJ1-1; a weak D match, TRBD1 (6 bases). Per germline, CDR1 GTSNPN and CDR2 SVGIG (reference sequence). The length of the CDR3 is 16 residues. V lost 0 bases, J lost 11 bases, and 25 bases lay in between. The CDR3 loop is CAWSVKVMRTATSAFF. For the CDR3, the DNA is TGTGCCTGGAGTGTAAAAGTGATGAGGACAGCAACCTCCGCTTTCTTT.

The J gene is TRBJ2-3, the V gene TRBV19; 8 positions agree with TRBD1. The J segment lost 4 bases and the V segment lost 5 bases, leaving 8 bases of the junction unmatched. Germline V gene data show CDR1 as LNHDA and CDR2 as SQIVND (reference sequence). The CDR3 runs to 15 residues. The CDR3 DNA is TGTGCCAGTAGTCCGTTAGGACAGGGTCCAGATACGCAGTATTTT. It is translated as CASSPLGQGPDTQYF.

The rearrangement uses TRBV2 and TRBJ1-1; D is uncertain. The CDR3 contains 11 residues. The germline V gene encodes CDR1 SNHLY and CDR2 FYNNEI. V lost 7 bases to trimming and J lost 5 bases, with 8 bases between them. CDR3 bases: TGTGCCAGCACCATCGGGACTGAAGCTTTCTTT. Translation gives CASTIGTEAFF.

The chain links TRBV5-1 to TRBJ2-7; D is uncertain. The germline gives CDR1 SGHRS, CDR2 YFSETQ. This CDR3 comprises 12 residues. V was trimmed by 3 bases and J by 0 bases, leaving 4 bases between them. This CDR3 reads CASSSDSYEQYF. The CDR3 DNA reads TGCGCCAGCAGCTCAGACTCCTACGAGCAGTACTTC.

The chain recombines TRBV4-3 with TRBJ1-4; no reliable D call. V was cut by 1 base and J by 11 bases, with 20 bases left in between. The length of the CDR3 is 16 residues. CDR1 is LGHNA and CDR2 is YSLEER in the germline V gene. The DNA of the CDR3 is TGCGCCAGCAGCCAAGGCCTACGGGGTGCTTTCGGGAAACTGTTTTTT. It encodes CASSQGLRGAFGKLFF.

The chain links TRBV11-2 to TRBJ2-3; 7 nucleotides agree with TRBD1. The CDR3 is 18 amino acids. V gave up 2 bases and J gave up 1 base; unmatched junction bases: 12. The V gene's germline CDR1 is SGHAT and CDR2 FQNNGV. Written as DNA, the CDR3 is TGTGCCAGCAGCTTACTTCAGGGGACAGTCAGACGCACAGATACGCAGTATTTT. Its protein product is CASSLLQGTVRRTDTQYF.

The rearrangement uses TRBV9 and TRBJ2-5; the D is unclear. CDR3 size: 11 residues. Germline CDR1 and CDR2: SGDLS and YYNGEE. Trimming stripped 4 bases from V and 4 bases from J, with 5 bases between. The CDR3 coding sequence is TGTGCCAGCAGCTCCACAGAGACCCAGTACTTC. Translation gives CASSSTETQYF.

This sequence joins TRBV19 and TRBJ1-2, with 8 nucleotides matching TRBD1. Germline loops: CDR1 LNHDA, CDR2 SQIVND (reference sequence). The CDR3 sequence is 12 residues long. V trimming: 9 bases; J trimming: 3 bases; junction bases outside the gene matches: 3. CDR3 sequence: CASKDRDYGYTF. DNA of the CDR3: TGTGCCAGCAAGGACAGGGACTATGGCTACACCTTC.

This chain links TRBV6-5 with TRBJ1-5, with D perhaps matching TRBD1 (5 bases). The V gene's germline CDR1 is MNHEY and CDR2 SVGAGI. V was cut by 6 bases and J by 2 bases, with 8 bases left in between. The CDR3 runs 13 residues. The DNA for the CDR3 is TGTGCCAGCAGGTTGACAGGCAATCAGCCCCAGCATTTT. Its translation: CASRLTGNQPQHF.

In its sample, this clone was seen once. The chain is built from TRBV7-6 and TRBJ2-1; a possible D gene is TRBD2 (5 bases). The length of the CDR3 is 14 residues. Germline CDR1 SGHVS, CDR2 FNYEAQ. Trimming left V 5 bases short and J 8 bases short, with 16 bases between. The CDR3 is CASSPAGGSDEQFF. CDR3 in DNA: TGTGCCAGCAGCCCGGCGGGTGGGTCGGATGAGCAGTTCTTC.

The CDR3 is CASSARDSSYEQYV. The DNA of the CDR3 is TGTGCCAGCAGCGCGAGGGACAGCTCCTACGAGCAGTACGTC. The V call is TRBV7-9, the J call TRBJ2-7, with 7 bases identical to TRBD1. CDR1 and CDR2 (germline): SEHNR, FQNEAQ (reference sequence). Germline trimming cut 5 bases from V and 0 bases from J; bases unmatched to any gene: 4. There are 14 residues in the CDR3.

This chain connects TRBV10-1 to TRBJ1-1; weak D call: TRBD1 (6 bases). Germline loops: CDR1 WNHNN, CDR2 SYGVQD (reference sequence). The CDR3 covers 13 residues. V lost 5 bases and J lost 4, with 11 bases in between. The CDR3 protein is CASSNTGFTEAFF. The CDR3 DNA is TGCGCCAGCAGTAATACAGGGTTCACTGAAGCTTTCTTT.

The rearrangement links TRBV7-9 to TRBJ1-1; D call uncertain. Germline values: CDR1 SEHNR, CDR2 FQNEAQ (reference sequence). This CDR3 has 16 residues. The germline V and J ends were trimmed by 3 bases and 7 bases, with 21 bases remaining between them. CDR3 nucleotide sequence: TGTGCCAGCAGCTTTTTCTCATTTGGCCCCGGAGGTGAAGCTTTCTTT. Translating it yields CASSFFSFGPGGEAFF.

CDR3 loop: CSVAAGPNTEAFF. The CDR3, as DNA: TGCAGCGTTGCGGCAGGGCCGAACACTGAAGCTTTCTTT. The chain joins TRBV29-1 to TRBJ1-1; maybe TRBD1 (5 bases). Germline CDR1 and CDR2: SQVTM and ANQGSEA. CDR3 size: 13 residues. Trimming pared 4 bases from V and 1 base from J, leaving 10 bases between.

The chain recombines TRBV19 with TRBJ2-1; D is ambiguous. Trimming took 7 bases from V and 0 from J, leaving 10 bases between them. The germline CDR1 and CDR2 sequences are LNHDA and SQIVND (reference sequence). The CDR3 length is 14 residues. The CDR3 bases are TGTGCCAGTAAGTACGATCGCTCCTACAATGAGCAGTTCTTC. Its translation is CASKYDRSYNEQFF.